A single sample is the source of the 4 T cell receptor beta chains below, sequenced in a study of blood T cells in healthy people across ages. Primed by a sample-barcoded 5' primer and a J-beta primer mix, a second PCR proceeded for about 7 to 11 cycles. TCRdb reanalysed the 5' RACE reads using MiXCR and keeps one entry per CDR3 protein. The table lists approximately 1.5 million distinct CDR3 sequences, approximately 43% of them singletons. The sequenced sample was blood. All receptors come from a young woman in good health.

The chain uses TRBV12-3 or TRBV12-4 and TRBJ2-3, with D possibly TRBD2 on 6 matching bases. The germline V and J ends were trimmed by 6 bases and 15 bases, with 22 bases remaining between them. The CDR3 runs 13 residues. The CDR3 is CASSFGSTDMQYF. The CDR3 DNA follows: TGTGCCAGCAGCTTCGGGAGCACAGATATGCAATATTTT.

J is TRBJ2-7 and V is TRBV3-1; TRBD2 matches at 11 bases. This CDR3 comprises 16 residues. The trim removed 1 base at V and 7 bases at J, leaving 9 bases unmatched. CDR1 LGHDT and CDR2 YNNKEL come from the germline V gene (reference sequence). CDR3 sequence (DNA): TGTGCCAGCAGCCAAGGCGGCACTAGCGGGAGTAATGAGCAGTACTTC. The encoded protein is CASSQGGTSGSNEQYF.

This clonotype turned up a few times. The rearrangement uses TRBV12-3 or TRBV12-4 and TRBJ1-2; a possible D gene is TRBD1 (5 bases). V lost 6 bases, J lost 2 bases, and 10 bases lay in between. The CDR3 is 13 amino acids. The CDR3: CASRMTANYGYTF. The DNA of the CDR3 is TGTGCCAGCAGAATGACAGCCAACTATGGCTACACCTTC.

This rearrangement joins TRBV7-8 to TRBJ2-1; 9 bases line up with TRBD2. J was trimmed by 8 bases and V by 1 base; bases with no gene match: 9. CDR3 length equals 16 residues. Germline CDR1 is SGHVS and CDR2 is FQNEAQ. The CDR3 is CASSLDGLAGRDEQFF. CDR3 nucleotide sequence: TGTGCCAGCAGCTTAGACGGTCTAGCGGGGAGGGATGAGCAGTTCTTC. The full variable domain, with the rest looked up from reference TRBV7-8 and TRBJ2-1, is GAGVSQSPRYKVAKRGQDVALRCDPISGHVSLFWYQQALGQGPEFLTYFQNEAQLDKSGLPSDRFFAERPEGSVSTLKIQRTQQEDSAVYLCASSLDGLAGRDEQFFGPGTRLTVL.